These T cell receptor beta chains were read from a single sample in a study of cytomegalovirus exposure and HLA in healthy donors. TCRdb's table, derived via immunoSEQ multiplex PCR, lists solely in-frame clones and lacks some. The sample carries 70,000 to 75,000 clones, approximately 94% recorded once. What was sequenced was PBMCs. The source is a woman younger than 30 in good health and CMV-seronegative. CDR3s include the opening cysteine and the closing phenylalanine or tryptophan. D genes are given only for firm matches. Clone size, where shown, is once, few, many, or a class for clones that have expanded.

v_call: TRBV29-1; d_call: TRBD2; clone_size: NA; j_call: TRBJ2-1; cdr3_aa: CSVERLADNEQFF; cdr3_nt: TGCAGCGTTGAAAGACTAGCGGACAATGAGCAGTTCTTC
v_call: TRBV7-2; d_call: TRBD1; clone_size: NA; j_call: TRBJ2-5; cdr3_aa: CASSLVPLTGGQETQYF; cdr3_nt: TGTGCCAGCAGCTTAGTCCCCCTGACAGGGGGACAAGAGACCCAGTACTTC
v_call: TRBV2; d_call: TRBD1; clone_size: NA; j_call: TRBJ2-5; cdr3_aa: CASSGIDSWTGSEETQYF; cdr3_nt: TGTGCCAGCAGTGGAATTGATAGCTGGACAGGGTCAGAAGAGACCCAGTACTTC
v_call: TRBV4-2; d_call: NA; clone_size: NA; j_call: TRBJ2-3; cdr3_aa: CASSQEHAGIDTQYF; cdr3_nt: TGTGCCAGCAGCCAAGAACATGCAGGGATAGATACGCAGTATTTT
v_call: TRBV30; d_call: NA; clone_size: NA; j_call: TRBJ1-2; cdr3_aa: CAWRVPGHWGYTF; cdr3_nt: TGTGCCTGGAGGGTCCCGGGACATTGGGGCTACACCTTC
v_call: TRBV7-9; d_call: NA; clone_size: NA; j_call: TRBJ2-5; cdr3_aa: CASSFATGIETQYF; cdr3_nt: TGTGCCAGCAGCTTCGCCACAGGGATTGAGACCCAGTACTTC
v_call: TRBV7-8; d_call: TRBD2; clone_size: once; j_call: TRBJ2-2; cdr3_aa: CASSLRTSGMNTGELFF; cdr3_nt: TGTGCCAGCAGCTTACGGACTAGCGGGATGAACACCGGGGAGCTGTTTTTT
v_call: TRBV9; d_call: TRBD2; clone_size: NA; j_call: TRBJ2-7; cdr3_aa: CASSVEGLGAEQYF; cdr3_nt: TGTGCCAGCAGCGTAGAAGGACTAGGCGCCGAGCAGTACTTC
v_call: TRBV5-1; d_call: TRBD2; clone_size: NA; j_call: TRBJ2-3; cdr3_aa: CASSYGGGTDTQYF; cdr3_nt: TGCGCCAGCAGCTACGGGGGGGGCACAGATACGCAGTATTTT
v_call: TRBV5-1; d_call: TRBD1; clone_size: once; j_call: TRBJ2-7; cdr3_aa: CASSPRDSSYEQYF; cdr3_nt: TGCGCCAGCAGCCCCCGGGACAGCTCCTACGAGCAGTACTTC
v_call: TRBV5-4; d_call: TRBD1; clone_size: NA; j_call: TRBJ2-7; cdr3_aa: CASSPGQVSSYEQYF; cdr3_nt: TGTGCCAGCAGTCCGGGACAGGTGTCCTCCTACGAGCAGTACTTC
v_call: TRBV29-1; d_call: NA; clone_size: NA; j_call: TRBJ1-1; cdr3_aa: CSVDLPVKNTEAFF; cdr3_nt: TGCAGCGTTGATCTTCCGGTGAAAAACACTGAAGCTTTCTTT
v_call: TRBV10-1; d_call: TRBD2; clone_size: NA; j_call: TRBJ2-5; cdr3_aa: CASSEGYGGGQETQYF; cdr3_nt: TGCGCCAGCAGTGAAGGTTACGGGGGAGGGCAAGAGACCCAGTACTTC
v_call: TRBV10-2; d_call: TRBD1; clone_size: NA; j_call: TRBJ2-5; cdr3_aa: CASSQGAIQETQYF; cdr3_nt: TGCGCCAGCTCACAGGGGGCAATTCAAGAGACCCAGTACTTC
v_call: TRBV2; d_call: NA; clone_size: NA; j_call: TRBJ2-7; cdr3_aa: CASSGRTHTSSYEQYF; cdr3_nt: TGTGCCAGCAGCGGCAGGACACACACGAGCTCCTACGAGCAGTACTTC
v_call: TRBV14; d_call: NA; clone_size: NA; j_call: TRBJ2-5; cdr3_aa: CASSHLGVGTRETQYF; cdr3_nt: TGTGCCAGCAGCCATCTTGGAGTGGGAACTAGGGAGACCCAGTACTTC